The clone carrying this TCR beta chain was counted at least ten times. No antigen is known for it. A much larger clone is a single base away; this may be a read error. These data originate in a study of blood T cells in healthy people across ages. General study results and limits: Correlation between TCR beta diversity and naive T cell percentage was strong.

CDR3 size: 14 residues. V dropped 10 bases and J dropped 5 bases, with 21 bases sitting between them. The V gene's germline CDR1 is MNHNS and CDR2 SASEGT. Healthy Russian Caucasian donors spanned ages about 6 to 100 years. With a J-beta primer mix and a sample-barcoded 5' primer, a second PCR ran roughly 6 to 12 cycles. TCRdb recomputed calls from the 5' RACE reads with MiXCR, one row per CDR3 protein. The repertoire has about 930,000 distinct CDR3 sequences, 29% of them found once; the top ten carry roughly 10%. These same data were also listed under a study on T cells of mothers and their children. That report notes: Relative to unrelated pairs, biologically related mother-child dyads exhibited marginally greater, non-significant overlap.

This chain connects TRBV6-1 to TRBJ2-7; D may match TRBD1 or TRBD2 (8 bases each). Input material: blood. The source of this sequence is a woman between 40 and 50 years old in good health. CDR3 DNA sequence: TGTGCCACCACAGGGGGACTAGGGCCCGACGAGCAGTACTTC. As protein: CATTGGLGPDEQYF.